This TCR beta chain came from a study of control samples from healthy donors and cancer patients. The V end lost 5 bases, the J end lost 3 bases, and 16 bases lay between the germline ends. The germline V gene has CDR1 MNHEY and CDR2 SVGAGI. The CDR3 contains 15 residues. The table came from immunoSEQ multiplex PCR; TCRdb's copy has only in-frame clones and leaves some out. This table has about 150,000 clones, roughly 94% appearing once. The chain employs TRBV6-5 and TRBJ1-2; D call uncertain. This TCR was recovered from a man aged 40-50 years in good health. Sample: blood. The CDR3 region is CASSIRHPEDYGYTF. The CDR3 coding sequence is TGTGCCAGCAGTATCCGACACCCGGAGGACTATGGCTACACCTTC.